Below are 10 T cell receptor beta chains sequenced from a single sample in a study of breast tumors, draining lymph nodes, adjacent tissues. TCRdb used MiXCR to reprocess the multiplex PCR reads, holding one entry per CDR3 protein. The data contain some 140,000 distinct CDR3 sequences, around 20% of them singletons. Axillary draining lymph nodes of breast cancer patients supplied the node samples. The specimen was axillary lymph node tissue. The source is a female donor with breast cancer. Some clones in this sample may be carry-over from other donors' samples.

This clonotype was picked up many times. This chain uses TRBV15 with TRBJ2-7; D is unclear. The CDR3 totals 14 residues. The V gene lost 4 bases and the J gene lost 4 bases, with 14 bases spanning the gap. Germline values: CDR1 LNHNV, CDR2 YYDKDF (reference sequence). The CDR3: CATSNPLGEYEQYF. The CDR3 DNA follows: TGTGCCACCAGCAATCCTCTGGGTGAATACGAGCAGTACTTC.

Many counts were recorded for this clonotype. The J gene is TRBJ1-6, the V gene TRBV11-2; weak D call: TRBD1 (6 bases). CDR1 and CDR2 (germline): SGHAT, FQNNGV. CDR3 length: 15 amino acids. V lost 1 base and J lost 9, with 13 bases in between. The CDR3 region has the DNA TGTGCCAGCAGCTTAGTGGCGGGGGGCATTTCACCCCTCCACTTT. Translation gives CASSLVAGGISPLHF. Full variable domain (outside the CDR3, taken from reference TRBV11-2 and TRBJ1-6): EAGVAQSPRYKIIEKRQSVAFWCNPISGHATLYWYQQILGQGPKLLIQFQNNGVVDDSQLPKDRFSAERLKGVDSTLKIQPAKLEDSAVYLCASSLVAGGISPLHFGNGTRLTVT.

This clonotype was seen repeatedly, ten times or more. V and J are TRBV6-1 and TRBJ2-1; maybe TRBD2 (6 bases). Germline CDR1 is MNHNS and CDR2 is SASEGT. Trimming left V 6 bases short and J 6 bases short, with 18 bases between. This CDR3 has 15 residues. CDR3 sequence: CASREGVQRRNEQFF. DNA for the CDR3: TGTGCCAGCAGGGAGGGAGTACAAAGGCGCAATGAGCAGTTCTTC.

At least ten counts were recorded for this clonotype. The V gene is TRBV25-1, the J gene TRBJ2-1; 13 positions agree with TRBD2. The CDR3 runs 16 residues. Germline V CDR1 and CDR2: MGHDK, SYGVNS. Unmatched junction bases numbered 4, after V lost 2 bases and J lost 6 bases. The CDR3 region has the DNA TGTGCCAGCAGTGAAGCTACTAGCGGGAGGGCCAATGAGCAGTTCTTC. Its protein is CASSEATSGRANEQFF.

This clonotype was counted at least ten times. V gene TRBV4-1 combines with J gene TRBJ2-1, with TRBD2 matching 12 bases. Per the germline V gene, CDR1 is MGHRA and CDR2 is YSYEKL. With 3 bases clipped from V and 6 bases from J, the junction kept 6 bases outside the gene matches. The CDR3 runs 16 residues. CDR3 protein: CASSHAGTSGFNEQFF. CDR3 DNA sequence: TGCGCCAGCAGCCATGCCGGGACTAGCGGGTTCAATGAGCAGTTCTTC.

This clonotype came up many times. The CDR3 loop is CASSPQGAGITGELFF. DNA of the CDR3: TGTGCCAGCAGCCCGCAGGGGGCGGGGATTACCGGGGAGCTGTTTTTT. The V call is TRBV4-2, the J call TRBJ2-2; 8 bases are a match to TRBD1. The trim removed 4 bases at V and 5 bases at J, leaving 9 bases unmatched. The CDR3 is 16 residues long. CDR1 LGHNA and CDR2 YNFKEQ come from the germline V gene.

This clonotype was found many times. Its ends do not fully match the called genes, so a read error is possible. The chain couples TRBV7-7 to TRBJ2-2; weak D call: TRBD2 (5 bases). This CDR3 comprises 14 residues. Germline CDR1 and CDR2: SSHAT and FNYEAQ (reference sequence). The chain's CDR3 is CASSIGLNTGELFF. CDR3 DNA: TGTGCTAGCAGCATAGGACTGAACACCGGGGAGCTGTTTTTT.

V usage is TRBV10-3 and J usage is TRBJ2-1; TRBD1 matches 10 bases. V dropped 6 bases and J dropped 6; count of bases not matched to a gene: 8. The CDR3 runs to 15 residues. Germline lookup yields CDR1 ENHRY and CDR2 SYGVKD. The chain's CDR3 is CAIRAGTGESNEQFF. The CDR3 DNA sequence: TGTGCCATCAGAGCCGGGACAGGGGAGTCCAATGAGCAGTTCTTC.

This clonotype was found many times. This chain joins TRBV11-1 and TRBJ2-1; 8 bases map to TRBD2. Germline values: CDR1 SGHAT, CDR2 FQDESV (reference sequence). J was trimmed by 6 bases and V by 5 bases; bases with no gene match: 9. There are 15 residues in the CDR3. CDR3 sequence: CASSSSLAGLNEQFF. The CDR3 nucleotides are TGTGCCAGCAGCAGCAGTCTAGCGGGCCTCAATGAGCAGTTCTTC.

For this clonotype: This could be a read error, since a much larger clone is one nucleotide away. The gene calls are TRBV19 and TRBJ2-1, with a possible D match to TRBD1 (6 bases). The CDR3 loop spans 16 amino acids. Germline lookup yields CDR1 LNHDA and CDR2 SQIVND (reference sequence). The CDR3 coding sequence is TGTGCCAGTACCGACAGGTTGGCGAGCTCCTACAATGGGCAGTTCTTC. It encodes CASTDRLASSYNGQFF.